The clone carrying this T cell receptor (beta chain) was counted between two and nine times. What it binds is unknown. The sample is drawn from a study of beta chain features in type 1 diabetes. Points from the study as a whole: TCRB CDR3s were moderately but significantly shorter in Type 1 diabetes patients in all four CD4+ subsets. Sampled from patients, naive, central memory and Treg TCRB repertoires appeared more similar than those sampled from healthy donors.

The isolated RNA, all of it, was reverse transcribed, so expressed TCRB transcripts were what got sequenced. TCRdb keeps only in-frame clones here, not all; method: immunoSEQ multiplex PCR. The table records approximately 330,000 clones, roughly 11% of them present only once. V gave up 2 bases and J gave up 7 bases, with 8 bases separating them. Germline assignment: CDR1 MRHNA and CDR2 SNTAGT. The length of the CDR3 is 12 residues. This TCR came from a woman younger than 45 in good health. Source material: naive CD4+ T cells from blood. This sequence joins TRBV6-4 and TRBJ1-2; D gene uncertain. Here the CDR3 reads CASSDGSAGYTF. The CDR3 bases are TGTGCCAGCAGTGACGGGAGTGCTGGCTACACCTTC.